This T cell receptor beta chain was retrieved from a study of vaccination and CD4 T cells after COVID-19. Study findings and constraints: In median terms, SARS-CoV-2-reactive clonotypes went from approximately 23 to 38, a nonsignificant rise.

For this clonotype: Its antigen is currently unknown.

Sequencing of cultured CD4+ T cell DNA used the Oncomine TCR Beta short-read assay. In this case, cultured CD4+ T cells provided the extracted genomic DNA. TCRdb reprocessed the PCR reads via MiXCR and lists one record per CDR3 protein. In the table there are roughly 7,000 distinct CDR3 sequences, approximately 53% of which are singletons. Regarding treatment: approximately nine-day PBMC culture with coronavirus spike peptide pools or control peptides (ViraFEST assay). The unexposed donor provided CD4+ T cells, which were taken before the COVID-19 pandemic (2011-2018). The culture of 1.5 million to 2 million PBMCs per well included approximately 9.3 IU/ml IL-2 and about 11 ug/ml peptide pools. Germline assignment: CDR1 MNHNS and CDR2 SASEGT. The CDR3 length is 15 residues. Trimming took 5 bases from V and 5 from J; bases not matched to a gene: 11.

Sequenced: CD4+ T cells from blood, cultured in vitro. The chain carries TRBV6-1 and TRBJ2-7; 8 positions agree with TRBD2. This clonotype was obtained from a human donor in good health. CDR3 protein: CASSPIAGTSNEQYF. Here the CDR3 DNA reads TGTGCCAGCAGTCCAATCGCTGGGACTAGTAACGAGCAGTACTTC.